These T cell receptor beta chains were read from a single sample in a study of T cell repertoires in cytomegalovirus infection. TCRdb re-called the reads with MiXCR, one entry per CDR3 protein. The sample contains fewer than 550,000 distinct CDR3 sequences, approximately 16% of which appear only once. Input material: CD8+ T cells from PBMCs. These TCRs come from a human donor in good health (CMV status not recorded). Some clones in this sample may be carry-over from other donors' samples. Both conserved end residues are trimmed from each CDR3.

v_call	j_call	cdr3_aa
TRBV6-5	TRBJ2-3	ATHSGVSTDTQY
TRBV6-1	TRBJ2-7	ASSEAPASEQY
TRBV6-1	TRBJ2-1	ASSAGVAYNEQF
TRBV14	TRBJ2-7	ASSQLDGTGGYEQY
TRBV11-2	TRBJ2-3	ASSSGIGGPDTQY
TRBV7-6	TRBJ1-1	ASSGYRGRGNTEAF
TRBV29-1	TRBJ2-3	SGRQSSTDTQY
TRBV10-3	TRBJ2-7	AILSTTSRLGYEQY
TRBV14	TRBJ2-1	ASSQFSYNVQF
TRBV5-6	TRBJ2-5	ASSSDLEKEDTQY
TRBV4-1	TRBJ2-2	ASSPPTGSTRELF
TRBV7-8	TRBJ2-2	ASSSPGNLQGARAGELF
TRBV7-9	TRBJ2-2	ASSFPSFRDRVTNTGELF
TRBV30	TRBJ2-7	AWSVGGEALYEQY
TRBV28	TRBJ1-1	ASRRGVTEAF
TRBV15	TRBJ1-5	ATSKDRGRNQPQH
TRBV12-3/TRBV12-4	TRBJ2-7	ASSPEGASYEQY
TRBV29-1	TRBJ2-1	SVEGRTGANYNEQF
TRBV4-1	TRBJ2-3	ASSPEERGTDTQY
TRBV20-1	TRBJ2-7	SARSGNRANEQY
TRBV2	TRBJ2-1	ASEGTNNNEQF
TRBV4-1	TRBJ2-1	ASSRYGTLRYNEQF
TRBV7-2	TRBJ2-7	ASSPREGVSYEQY